The clone carrying this TCR beta chain was counted at least ten times. TCRdb re-called the 5' RACE reads with MiXCR, one entry per CDR3 protein. This table has 55,000 to 65,000 distinct CDR3 sequences, roughly a tenth appearing once. The sample comes from a study of early T cells in non-severe SARS-CoV-2 infection. Trimming took 0 bases from V and 8 from J, leaving 11 bases between them. The germline CDR1 and CDR2 sequences are SGDLS and YYNGEE. The CDR3 is 14 amino acids. The clonotype originates from an adult who was a healthcare worker with PCR-confirmed SARS-CoV-2 infection or an uninfected control (not recorded which). V usage is TRBV9 and J usage is TRBJ1-4; no clear D gene. The sequencing input was whole blood. The DNA of the CDR3 is TGTGCCAGCAGCGTAGACCACGGAGCCGAAAAACTGTTTTTT. Translation: CASSVDHGAEKLFF.